The 29 T cell receptor beta chains below come from one sample, sequenced in a study of cytomegalovirus exposure and HLA in healthy donors. The PCR ran on 60 Vbeta and 13 Jbeta primers. The table came from immunoSEQ multiplex PCR; TCRdb's copy has only in-frame clones and leaves some out. The sample yields under 150,000 clones, 80% seen once. Sequencing input: PBMCs. The receptors shown here come from a man over 45 in good health and CMV-seronegative.

The CDR3 nucleotides read TGTGCCAGCAGCTTGGGGACAGGGGAGGGGTTGAGTCAGCCCCAGCATTTT. Translated: CASSLGTGEGLSQPQHF. The chain links TRBV5-8 to TRBJ1-5; TRBD1 matches 9 bases. The germline V gene has CDR1 SGHTS and CDR2 YDEGEE. This CDR3 has 17 residues. V lost 0 bases and J lost 6; bases outside the gene matches: 10.

This chain uses TRBV25-1 with TRBJ1-2; D unclear. Germline-derived CDR1 and CDR2 are MGHDK and SYGVNS. The ends were cut back, 3 bases at V and 2 bases at J, with 4 bases in the middle. This CDR3 contains 12 residues. CDR3 sequence (DNA): TGTGCCAGCAGTGACAGGAACTATGGCTACACCTTC. As protein: CASSDRNYGYTF.

This sequence joins TRBV5-1 and TRBJ2-7; 8 bases map to TRBD2. Germline CDR1 reads SGHRS; CDR2 reads YFSETQ. CDR3 length: 16 residues. The junction had 10 bases not matched to a gene; V was cut back by 0 bases and J by 5 bases. CDR3 sequence: CASSLEGTRLAHEQYF. The CDR3 nucleotides read TGCGCCAGCAGCTTGGAAGGGACTAGATTGGCCCACGAGCAGTACTTC.

There are a few counts of this clone. The gene calls are TRBV10-2 and TRBJ2-2; tentative D call: TRBD2 (5 bases). Germline V gives CDR1 WSHSY, CDR2 SAAADI. The V end lost 6 bases, the J end lost 5 bases, and 7 bases lay between the germline ends. The CDR3 is made up of 12 amino acids. CDR3 in amino acids: CASRRETGELFF. The CDR3 coding sequence is TGCGCCAGCAGGAGGGAAACCGGGGAGCTGTTTTTT.

The chain recombines TRBV10-1 with TRBJ2-5, with 7 nucleotides matching TRBD2. The CDR3 runs 16 residues. Per germline, CDR1 WNHNN and CDR2 SYGVQD (reference sequence). Germline trimming cut 0 bases from V and 1 base from J; bases unmatched to any gene: 5. CDR3 region: CASSESAVAGQETQYF. The CDR3, as DNA: TGCGCCAGCAGTGAGTCGGCTGTAGCGGGCCAAGAGACCCAGTACTTC.

The chain has TRBV19 and TRBJ2-7; 9 nucleotides align to TRBD1. Trimming removed 5 bases from V and 4 bases from J; junction bases left unmatched: 9. Germline V lookup: CDR1 LNHDA, CDR2 SQIVND (reference sequence). The CDR3 is 15 amino acids. This CDR3 is CASSEGQGRVYEQYF. The DNA of the CDR3 is TGTGCCAGTAGTGAGGGACAGGGTAGGGTTTACGAGCAGTACTTC. Filled out from reference TRBV19 and TRBJ2-7, the complete variable domain reads DGGITQSPKYLFRKEGQNVTLSCEQNLNHDAMYWYRQDPGQGLRLIYYSQIVNDFQKGDIAEGYSVSREKKESFPLTVTSAQKNPTAFYLCASSEGQGRVYEQYFGPGTRLTVT.

This clone occurred once. This chain uses TRBV4-2 with TRBJ2-7; the match to TRBD2 covers 11 bases. V shed 4 bases and J 3 bases; nucleotides not matched to a gene: 5. CDR3 size: 15 residues. Germline-derived CDR1 and CDR2 are LGHNA and YNFKEQ. The CDR3 region is CASSLSLAGDYEQYF. Here the CDR3 DNA reads TGTGCCAGCAGCCTGTCACTAGCGGGGGACTACGAGCAGTACTTC.

This clone has only a few counts. The rearrangement links TRBV30 to TRBJ1-1; tentatively, D is TRBD1 (6 bases). From germline, CDR1 is GTSNPN and CDR2 SVGIG (reference sequence). This CDR3 region has 13 residues. V was clipped by 6 bases and J by 3 bases, with 14 bases between them. The CDR3 loop reads CACHRVGDTEAFF. The CDR3 nucleotides are TGTGCCTGTCACAGGGTGGGGGACACTGAAGCTTTCTTT.

The genes are TRBV11-2 and TRBJ2-7, with 8 bases fitting TRBD1. V shed 4 bases, J shed 0 bases, and the junction held 5 bases outside the gene matches. This CDR3 is built from 15 residues. From germline, CDR1 is SGHAT and CDR2 FQNNGV. The CDR3 is CASSSLTGGSYEQYF. For the CDR3, the DNA is TGTGCCAGCAGCTCCCTAACAGGGGGCTCCTACGAGCAGTACTTC.

DNA of the CDR3: TGCGCCAGCAGCCCCAATTATATGAGCGGACCCCCCTACGAGCAGTACTTC. Translation: CASSPNYMSGPPYEQYF. The J gene is TRBJ2-7, the V gene TRBV4-1; TRBD2 is a possible D gene (5 bases). In germline, CDR1 is MGHRA, CDR2 YSYEKL. The CDR3 is 17 amino acids. V lost 4 bases to trimming and J lost 2 bases, with 21 bases between them.

Remarks on this clone: Here the CDR3 omits its conserved ending phenylalanine or tryptophan, so a read error is the likely source. The V and J genes are TRBV9 and TRBJ1-1, with no clear D. The CDR3 extends over 14 amino acids. The V end lost 2 bases, the J end lost 0 bases, and 8 bases lay between the germline ends. Germline V gene sequence: CDR1 SGDLS, CDR2 YYNGEE. The CDR3 reads CASSVQSVNTEAFL. The CDR3 coding sequence is TGTGCCAGCAGCGTCCAGAGCGTGAACACTGAAGCTTTCCTT.

The rearrangement links TRBV5-1 to TRBJ2-7; TRBD1 agrees at 8 bases. Germline CDR1 is SGHRS and CDR2 is YFSETQ. V was pared by 0 bases and J by 5 bases, with 10 bases of the junction left unmatched. The CDR3 loop spans 16 amino acids. In DNA form, the CDR3 reads TGCGCCAGCAGCTTGGCCTATCGCGCAGGGGGCGACGAGCAGTACTTC. It specifies CASSLAYRAGGDEQYF.

This sequence joins TRBV5-6 and TRBJ2-7; D might be TRBD2 (5 bases). The V and J ends lost 1 base and 2 bases respectively, with 7 bases between them. The V gene's germline CDR1 is SGHDT and CDR2 YYEEEE. The length of the CDR3 is 13 residues. CDR3 sequence reads: CASSLYGTYEQYF. In DNA, the CDR3 is TGTGCCAGCAGCTTGTACGGGACCTACGAGCAGTACTTC. Full variable domain (remainder filled in from reference TRBV5-6 and TRBJ2-7): DAGVTQSPTHLIKTRGQQVTLRCSPKSGHDTVSWYQQALGQGPQFIFQYYEEEERQRGNFPDRFSGHQFPNYSSELNVNALLLGDSALYLCASSLYGTYEQYFGPGTRLTVT.

The chain joins TRBV5-8 to TRBJ1-1; weak D call: TRBD1 (6 bases). The germline gives CDR1 SGHTS, CDR2 YDEGEE. Trimming took 2 bases from V and 5 from J, leaving 10 bases between them. This CDR3 comprises 13 residues. CDR3 sequence: CASSFQGPTEAFF. The CDR3 DNA is TGTGCCAGCAGCTTCCAGGGGCCTACTGAAGCTTTCTTT.

The V call is TRBV9, the J call TRBJ2-6; D not resolved. The ends were cut back, 0 bases at V and 4 bases at J, with 11 bases in the middle. Germline V gene sequence: CDR1 SGDLS, CDR2 YYNGEE. This CDR3 contains 16 residues. CDR3 loop: CASSVVTGSGANVLTF. The CDR3, as DNA: TGTGCCAGCAGCGTAGTGACCGGGTCCGGGGCCAACGTCCTGACTTTC.

The chain is built from TRBV7-9 and TRBJ2-3; 11 bases match TRBD2. The CDR3 contains 16 residues. CDR1 is SEHNR and CDR2 is FQNEAQ in the germline V gene (reference sequence). V gave up 5 bases and J gave up 4 bases; unmatched junction bases: 8. In DNA, the CDR3 is TGTGCCAGCAGCCTCACATTAGCGGGAGGGCCAGATACGCAGTATTTT. It encodes CASSLTLAGGPDTQYF.

This clone was seen a few times. V and J are TRBV4-1 and TRBJ2-2; perhaps TRBD1 as D (5 bases). The CDR3 spans 15 residues. From germline, CDR1 is MGHRA and CDR2 YSYEKL. The V and J ends lost 3 bases and 1 base respectively, with 9 bases between them. The CDR3 loop is CASSQQGGNTGELFF. The CDR3 nucleotides read TGCGCCAGCAGCCAGCAGGGTGGGAACACCGGGGAGCTGTTTTTT.

The chain has TRBV7-2 and TRBJ2-2, with 8 bases identical to TRBD1. Trimming took 5 bases from V and 5 from J; bases not matched to a gene: 7. Looked up from germline, CDR1 is SGHTA and CDR2 is FQGNSA. This CDR3 contains 15 residues. The CDR3 sequence is CASSPRQGRTGELFF. CDR3 nucleotide sequence: TGTGCCAGCAGCCCGCGACAGGGGAGAACCGGGGAGCTGTTTTTT.

The V and J genes are TRBV5-4 and TRBJ2-7; TRBD2 matches 8 bases. The CDR3 runs 14 residues. CDR1 is SGHNT, CDR2 YYREEE, per germline (reference sequence). The ends lost 3 bases at V and 7 bases at J; junction bases unmatched: 9. The CDR3 DNA sequence: TGTGCCAGCAGCTCTGTAGCGGGGAAGGGAGAGCAGTACTTC. Translation: CASSSVAGKGEQYF.

The chain joins TRBV29-1 to TRBJ1-4, with D perhaps TRBD1 (6 bases). The CDR3 length is 14 residues. CDR1 SQVTM and CDR2 ANQGSEA come from the germline V gene. V was clipped by 7 bases and J by 2 bases, with 14 bases between them. CDR3 DNA sequence: TGCAGCGCCTTTCCAGGGGAGACTAATGAAAAACTGTTTTTT. Its translation: CSAFPGETNEKLFF.

The V call is TRBV5-1, the J call TRBJ1-1; 7 bases line up with TRBD1. The germline gives CDR1 SGHRS, CDR2 YFSETQ. The CDR3 sequence is 13 residues long. V gave up 2 bases and J gave up 5 bases; unmatched junction bases: 3. DNA of the CDR3: TGCGCCAGCAGCTTTGACAGGGTAACTGAAGCTTTCTTT. Translated: CASSFDRVTEAFF.

The chain links TRBV9 to TRBJ2-1, with 7 bases fitting TRBD2. The CDR3 runs to 17 residues. In germline, CDR1 is SGDLS, CDR2 YYNGEE. V was pared by 0 bases and J by 5 bases, with 11 bases of the junction left unmatched. CDR3 sequence reads: CASSVVLGGGANNEQFF. The CDR3 coding sequence is TGTGCCAGCAGCGTAGTATTAGGCGGGGGAGCTAACAATGAGCAGTTCTTC.

The genes are TRBV4-2 and TRBJ1-1; D is possibly TRBD1 (5 bases). Trimming removed 3 bases from V and 1 base from J, with 9 bases in between. Per the germline V gene, CDR1 is LGHNA and CDR2 is YNFKEQ. The CDR3 runs 14 residues. For the CDR3, the DNA is TGTGCCAGCAGCCATGACGGACAGAACACTGAAGCTTTCTTT. It encodes CASSHDGQNTEAFF.

This clone was observed once. The chain carries TRBV2 and TRBJ1-4; 7 positions match TRBD1. With 6 bases clipped from V and 5 bases from J, the junction kept 6 bases outside the gene matches. The CDR3 runs 14 residues. Germline V CDR1 and CDR2: SNHLY, FYNNEI. In DNA form, the CDR3 reads TGTGCCAGCAGCCAGGGGGACCTAAATGAAAAACTGTTTTTT. Protein: CASSQGDLNEKLFF.

The J gene is TRBJ2-3, the V gene TRBV5-1, with TRBD2 matching 8 bases. Unmatched junction bases numbered 11, after V lost 4 bases and J lost 7 bases. CDR3 size: 15 residues. CDR1 and CDR2 (germline): SGHRS, YFSETQ. CDR3 coding DNA: TGCGCCAGCAGCGATCCGGGAGGGCCTTCAAATACGCAGTATTTT. Protein sequence: CASSDPGGPSNTQYF.

The genes are TRBV4-2 and TRBJ1-5; possible D gene TRBD1, 5 bases. V dropped 3 bases and J dropped 1 base, with 16 bases sitting between them. The CDR3 is 17 residues long. The germline V gene has CDR1 LGHNA and CDR2 YNFKEQ. CDR3 amino acids: CASSQEDRPGSNQPQHF. The CDR3, as DNA: TGTGCCAGCAGCCAGGAAGACAGACCCGGGAGCAATCAGCCCCAGCATTTT.

The chain's CDR3 is CASSERRGLVQETQYF. CDR3 coding DNA: TGTGCCAGCAGTGAAAGGCGGGGACTGGTACAAGAGACCCAGTACTTC. The V gene is TRBV2, the J gene TRBJ2-5; tentatively, D is TRBD2 (6 bases). The CDR3 spans 16 residues. V dropped 2 bases and J dropped 2 bases, with 15 bases sitting between them. The V gene's germline CDR1 is SNHLY and CDR2 FYNNEI.

The V call is TRBV19, the J call TRBJ1-5, with 7 bases fitting TRBD1. CDR1 LNHDA and CDR2 SQIVND come from the germline V gene (reference sequence). With V trimmed by 7 bases and J by 0 bases, 12 bases remained unmatched. The CDR3 runs 17 residues. The DNA for the CDR3 is TGTGCCAGTACGGGAACAGGGGCCCTATATAGCAATCAGCCCCAGCATTTT. Amino acids: CASTGTGALYSNQPQHF.

This chain links TRBV5-6 with TRBJ2-7; possible D gene TRBD1, 7 bases. Trimming pared 1 base from V and 3 bases from J, leaving 14 bases between. Germline lookup yields CDR1 SGHDT and CDR2 YYEEEE. The CDR3 sequence is 15 residues long. The CDR3 coding sequence is TGTGCCAGCAGCTTGATGGCAGGGGGGCTCTACGAGCAGTACTTC. Translated, it gives CASSLMAGGLYEQYF.